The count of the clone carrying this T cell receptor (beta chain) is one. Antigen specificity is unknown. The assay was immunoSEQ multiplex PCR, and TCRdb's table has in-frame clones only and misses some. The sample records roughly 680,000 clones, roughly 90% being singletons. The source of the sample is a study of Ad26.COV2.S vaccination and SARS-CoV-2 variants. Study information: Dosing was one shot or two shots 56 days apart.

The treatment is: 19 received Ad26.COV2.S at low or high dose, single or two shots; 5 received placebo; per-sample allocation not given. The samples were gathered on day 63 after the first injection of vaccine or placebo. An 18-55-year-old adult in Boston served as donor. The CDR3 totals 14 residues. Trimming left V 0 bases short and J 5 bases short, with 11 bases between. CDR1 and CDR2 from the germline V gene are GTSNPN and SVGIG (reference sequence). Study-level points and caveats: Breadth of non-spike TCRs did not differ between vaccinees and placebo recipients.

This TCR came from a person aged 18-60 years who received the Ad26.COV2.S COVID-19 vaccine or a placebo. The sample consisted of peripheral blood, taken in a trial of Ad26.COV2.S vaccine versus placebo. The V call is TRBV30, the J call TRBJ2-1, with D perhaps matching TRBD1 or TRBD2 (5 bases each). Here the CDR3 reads CAWSVRWDHNEQFF. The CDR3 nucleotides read TGTGCCTGGAGTGTAAGGTGGGACCACAATGAGCAGTTCTTC.